A selection of T cell receptor beta chains follows, all from one sample in a study of T cell repertoires in cytomegalovirus infection. TCRdb passed the reads through MiXCR, listing each CDR3 protein once. Counted here are about 490,000 distinct CDR3 sequences, around 10% occurring once; the ten biggest clones make up more than 8.5%. Sequencing was performed on PBMCs. The receptors were sampled from a human donor in good health (CMV status not recorded). Some clones in this sample may be carry-over from other donors' samples. Both conserved end residues are part of each CDR3. A D gene is named only where the DNA matches it firmly. Not all rows give a size; the values are once, few, many and, for expanded clones, a class.

d_gene	v_gene	abundance	j_gene	CDR3nt	CDR3aa
.	TRBV5-1	many	TRBJ1-1	TGCGCCAGCAGCCCCTCGGGTTCAGTCACTGAAGCTTTCTTT	CASSPSGSVTEAFF
TRBD1	TRBV19	many	TRBJ1-6	TGTGCCAGTACCCCGGACAGGGGGCTGAATTCACCCCTCCACTTT	CASTPDRGLNSPLHF
TRBD2	TRBV5-1	.	TRBJ2-7	TGCGCCAGCAGCTTCGGACTAGCGGGGGGGCCGGGGTACGAGCAGTACTTC	CASSFGLAGGPGYEQYF
.	TRBV20-1	few	TRBJ2-1	TGCTCAAACAGCCCTAGCAGGGGAGGGAATGAGCAGTTCTTC	CSNSPSRGGNEQFF
.	TRBV19	many	TRBJ2-3	TGTGCCAGTAGTCAGACTAGTCGAGGAGATACGCAGTATTTT	CASSQTSRGDTQYF
.	TRBV11-2	many	TRBJ1-2	TGTGCCAGCAGCCCCACGGGACCGACCTATGGCTACACCTTC	CASSPTGPTYGYTF
.	TRBV7-9	.	TRBJ2-2	TGTGCCAGCACCCCGAGCGGCAGGAACACCGGGGAGCTGTTTTTT	CASTPSGRNTGELFF
TRBD2	TRBV20-1	many	TRBJ2-7	TGCAGTGCCCCGCGGACTAGTGGGAAGGGCGAGCAGTACTTC	CSAPRTSGKGEQYF
TRBD1	TRBV28	many	TRBJ1-5	TGTGCCAGCAGTTTAGCGGCAGGGGGAGGCCAGCCCCAGCATTTT	CASSLAAGGGQPQHF
.	TRBV27	.	TRBJ1-2	TGTGCCAGCAGTTTATCGGTCAGGGGCACGAGTGGCTACACCTTC	CASSLSVRGTSGYTF
.	TRBV2	few	TRBJ2-2	TGTGCCAGCAGGGGGGAGAACGGGGAGCTGTTTTTT	CASRGENGELFF
.	TRBV6-1	many	TRBJ2-7	TGTGCCAGCAGTTTCACAGGGCATACCTACGAGCAGTACTTC	CASSFTGHTYEQYF
.	TRBV7-8	few	TRBJ2-1	TGTGCCAGCAGCTTAGTGGGGAGGACGTTCTTC	CASSLVGRTFF
TRBD1	TRBV6-5	many	TRBJ1-1	TGTGCCAGCAGTTTCTCCGGGACAGGGAACACTGAAGCTTTCTTT	CASSFSGTGNTEAFF
.	TRBV20-1	many	TRBJ2-1	TGCAGTGCTACCCACGGGCCCATTAGGGGCAATGAGCAGTTCTTC	CSATHGPIRGNEQFF
.	TRBV6-2/TRBV6-3	many	TRBJ1-5	TGTGCCAGCAGTTACGGGGGGAGCCAGCCCCAGCATTTT	CASSYGGSQPQHF
TRBD1	TRBV18	.	TRBJ1-1	TGTGCCAGCTCACAGACCGGGACAGCCATGAACACTGAAGCTTTCTTT	CASSQTGTAMNTEAFF
.	TRBV7-2	many	TRBJ2-7	TGTGCCAGCAGCCACCCAAGGGGATGGGGTTACGAGCAGTACTTC	CASSHPRGWGYEQYF
TRBD2	TRBV29-1	many	TRBJ2-2	TGCAGCGTTACGGGAGGGCCTAACACCGGGGAGCTGTTTTTT	CSVTGGPNTGELFF
.	TRBV9	.	TRBJ1-2	TGTGCCAGCAGCGTAGAAACCCTATGGTATGGCTACACCTTC	CASSVETLWYGYTF
.	TRBV7-8	many	TRBJ1-1	TGTGCCAGCAGCCTTGACAGGCACACTGAAGCTTTCTTT	CASSLDRHTEAFF
TRBD1	TRBV19	.	TRBJ1-2	TGTGCCAGTAAGCCTCCGGGACAGGGACTTATAGGCTATGGCTACACCTTC	CASKPPGQGLIGYGYTF
.	TRBV12-3/TRBV12-4	many	TRBJ2-2	TGTGCCAGCAGTTTGGGTAGCTCTGCCACCGGGGAGCTGTTTTTT	CASSLGSSATGELFF
TRBD2	TRBV10-3	many	TRBJ2-2	TGTGCCATCAGTGACGTACCCAGCGGGAGACCTACCGGGGAGCTGTTTTTT	CAISDVPSGRPTGELFF
.	TRBV7-3	.	TRBJ2-1	TGTGCCAGCAGCTTAGGGCACTATGAGCTGTTCTTC	CASSLGHYELFF
.	TRBV19	many	TRBJ1-1	TGTGCCAGTAGTAATCGGGGTCGCACTGAAGCTTTCTTT	CASSNRGRTEAFF
TRBD1	TRBV12-3/TRBV12-4	many	TRBJ2-3	TGTGCCAGCAGTTCCGGACAGGCTAGCACAGATACGCAGTATTTT	CASSSGQASTDTQYF
TRBD1	TRBV19	.	TRBJ2-3	TGTGCCACTAATCCTAGGGCCGGGACAGGGATGGCAGATACGCAGTATTTT	CATNPRAGTGMADTQYF
TRBD2	TRBV4-1	.	TRBJ2-1	TGCGCCAGCAGCCCCCCTAGCGGGGGGAGCTCCTACAATGAGCAGTTCTTC	CASSPPSGGSSYNEQFF
TRBD1	TRBV2	few	TRBJ2-7	TGTGCCAGCAGATGGGACAGGACCTACGAGCAGTACTTC	CASRWDRTYEQYF
.	TRBV12-3/TRBV12-4	many	TRBJ2-5	TGTGCCAGCAGTCCCTCGTCCTGGGAATTCCAAGAGACCCAGTACTTC	CASSPSSWEFQETQYF
.	TRBV7-2	many	TRBJ2-3	TGTGCCAGCAGGCCGGCGGGGGATACGCAGTATTTT	CASRPAGDTQYF
.	TRBV19	many	TRBJ1-1	TGTGCCAGTAGTCGGGGGGTGTTTAACACTGAAGCTTTCTTT	CASSRGVFNTEAFF
.	TRBV18	many	TRBJ2-2	TGTGCCAGCTCACCGTTACTAGAAAGGGACACCGGGGAGCTGTTTTTT	CASSPLLERDTGELFF
.	TRBV23-1	many	TRBJ2-3	TGCGCCAGCGGCCGGAAGGTGCAGCAGCGAACAGATACGCAGTATTTT	CASGRKVQQRTDTQYF
TRBD2	TRBV18	.	TRBJ2-7	TGTGCCAGCTCACCAGGTAGCGGGGCTTCCTACGAGCAGTACTTC	CASSPGSGASYEQYF
TRBD1	TRBV19	few	TRBJ2-7	TGTGCCAGCGGACAGGGCCACGAGCAGTACTTC	CASGQGHEQYF
TRBD2	TRBV20-1	few	TRBJ2-7	TGCAGTGCCCCGGGACTAGGCTCCTACGAGCAGTACTTC	CSAPGLGSYEQYF
.	TRBV14	many	TRBJ2-2	TGTGCCAGCAGCCCCACCTGGACCGGGGAGCTGTTTTTT	CASSPTWTGELFF
TRBD2	TRBV29-1	many	TRBJ2-1	TGCAGCGTTGGAAACCCTCTTGGGACTAGCGACAATGAGCAGTTCTTC	CSVGNPLGTSDNEQFF
.	TRBV7-8	many	TRBJ2-1	TGTGCCAGCAGCTTAGGATGGCGGGATGAGTTCTTC	CASSLGWRDEFF
TRBD1	TRBV25-1	.	TRBJ1-2	TGTGCCAGCAGTGCCGGGACAGGGATCTATGGCTACACCTTC	CASSAGTGIYGYTF